This record covers a single TCR beta chain. These data originate in a study of PD-L1 blockade in urothelial cancer. Study overall: After treatment start, blood was analyzed at 3 weeks (second dose) and at 6 weeks. Reported median T cell count for blood samples was roughly 140,000.

Patient sample counts ranged from 1 to 8, pretreatment and on-treatment. Clones were sequenced by immunoSEQ multiplex PCR, and TCRdb holds only the in-frame ones, with some missing. The repertoire consists of roughly 20,000 clones, with roughly 90% occurring once and the leading ten covering about 16%. Germline CDR1 is SGHAT and CDR2 is FQNNGV. The length of the CDR3 is 17 residues. Between the trimmed V and J ends, which lost 5 bases and 0 bases, there was a span of 16 bases. The chain combines TRBV11-2 with TRBJ1-4; D is perhaps TRBD1 (5 bases). Sequences were derived from PBMCs, sampled around atezolizumab (anti-PD-L1) treatment. The TCR was taken from a woman in her sixties or seventies with urothelial cancer. CDR3 bases: TGTGCCAGCAGCCGAAATCCAACAGGCGCAACTAATGAAAAACTGTTTTTT. Translating it yields CASSRNPTGATNEKLFF.